The clone carrying this T cell receptor (beta chain) was seen a handful of times. This specimen belongs to a study of blood T cell repertoires in COVID-19. Study in general: From the United States, Italy and Spain came samples of acute and convalescent COVID-19. Sources were T cells, B-cell-depleted T cells, or PBMCs; the material itself was cDNA or gDNA.

This CDR3 is built from 17 residues. Germline V gives CDR1 SGHRS, CDR2 YFSETQ. Trimming at V came to 4 bases and at J to 3 bases, leaving 9 bases not matched to a gene. Original data processing: Cell counts per sample came from amplifying reference gene primers. The protocol was immunoSEQ multiplex PCR, while the TCRdb copy is restricted to in-frame clones and leaves out a portion. From that table come the V and J calls and clone size; the DNA was used to work out D and trimming. The sample has roughly 140,000 clones; under 90% are singletons. The chain recombines TRBV5-1 with TRBJ2-6, with TRBD1 matching 8 bases. This sequence originates from a human donor in a cohort sampled during active COVID-19. Sequencing was performed on peripheral blood. CDR3 amino acids: CASSTGQGGLGANVLTF. The CDR3 bases are TGCGCCAGCAGCACCGGACAGGGAGGTCTTGGGGCCAACGTCCTGACTTTC.